This TCR beta chain was found in a study of neoadjuvant anti-PD-1 for oral cavity cancer. At the level of the study: Nivolumab at 3 mg/kg was mostly given biweekly, three to four doses, pre-surgery. Patients without progression got a fourth dose around day 43.

The table came from immunoSEQ multiplex PCR; TCRdb's copy has only in-frame clones and leaves some out. Counted here are about 68,000 clones, approximately 85% occurring once; the ten biggest clones make up more than 3%. Time point denoted: after neoadjuvant nivolumab, at surgical resection. Patients had newly diagnosed, untreated stage II-IVA oral cavity squamous cell carcinoma. No culture or expansion preceded analysis of these blood cells. This CDR3 has 15 residues. The V and J ends lost 3 bases and 2 bases respectively, with 13 bases between them. CDR1 WSHSY and CDR2 SAAADI come from the germline V gene.

The source was PBMCs, collected after nivolumab (anti-PD-1) treatment. The V and J genes are TRBV10-2 and TRBJ2-5, with D tentatively TRBD1 or TRBD2 (5 bases each). This clonotype was sampled from a person aged 35-79 years with oral cavity squamous cell carcinoma. This CDR3 is CASSESVGGQETQYF. CDR3 DNA: TGCGCCAGCAGTGAATCAGTTGGGGGACAAGAGACCCAGTACTTC.